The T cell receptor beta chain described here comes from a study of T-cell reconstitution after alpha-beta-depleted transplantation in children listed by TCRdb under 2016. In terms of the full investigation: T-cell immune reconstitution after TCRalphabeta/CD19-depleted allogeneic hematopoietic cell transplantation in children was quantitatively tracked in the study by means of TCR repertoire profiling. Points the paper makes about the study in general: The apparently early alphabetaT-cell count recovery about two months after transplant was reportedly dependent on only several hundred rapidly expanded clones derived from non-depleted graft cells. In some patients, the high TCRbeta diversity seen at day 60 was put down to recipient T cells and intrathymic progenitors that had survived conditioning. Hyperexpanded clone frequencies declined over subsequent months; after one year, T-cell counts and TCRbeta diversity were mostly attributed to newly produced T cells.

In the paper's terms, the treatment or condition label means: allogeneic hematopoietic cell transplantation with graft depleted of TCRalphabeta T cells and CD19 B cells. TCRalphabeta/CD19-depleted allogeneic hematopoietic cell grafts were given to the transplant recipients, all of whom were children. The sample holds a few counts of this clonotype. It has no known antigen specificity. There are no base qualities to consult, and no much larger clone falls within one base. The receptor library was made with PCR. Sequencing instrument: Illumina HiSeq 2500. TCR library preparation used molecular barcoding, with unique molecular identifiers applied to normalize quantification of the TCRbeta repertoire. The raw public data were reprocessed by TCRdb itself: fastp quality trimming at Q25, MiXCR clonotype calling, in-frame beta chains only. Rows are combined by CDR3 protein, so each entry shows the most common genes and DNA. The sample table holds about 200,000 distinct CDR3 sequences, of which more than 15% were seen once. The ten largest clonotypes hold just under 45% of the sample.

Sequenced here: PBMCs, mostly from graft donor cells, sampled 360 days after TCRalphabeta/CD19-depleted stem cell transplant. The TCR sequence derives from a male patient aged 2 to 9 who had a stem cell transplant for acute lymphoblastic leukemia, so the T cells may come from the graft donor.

The CDR3 protein: CASSFAVAGRQFF. The DNA sequence reads TGTGCCAGCAGTTTTGCAGTGGCGGGCCGGCAGTTCTTC. The sequence links TRBV27 to TRBJ2-1; a weak D assignment points to TRBD2 (5 bases agree). According to the germline V gene (reference sequence), CDR1 reads MNHEY and CDR2 reads SMNVEV. The CDR3, from cysteine to phenylalanine, totals 13 residues. Just CDR3 DNA is preserved here, 39 bases in frame from base 1. V is clipped by 3 bases and J by 12 bases, and the sequence between their germline boundaries is 15 bases long.